One and the same sample provided the 14 T cell receptor beta chains below, sequenced in a study of response to subunit inactivated influenza vaccine. TCRdb reprocessed the RT-PCR reads via MiXCR and lists one record per CDR3 protein. The table records hundreds of thousands of distinct CDR3 sequences, under 15% of them present only once. This sample comprised PBMCs from blood, obtained around seven weeks after vaccination. Receptors were obtained from a middle-aged man who received an inactivated influenza vaccine.

V usage is TRBV7-8 and J usage is TRBJ1-1, with D possibly matching TRBD1 (5 bases). Germline V gives CDR1 SGHVS, CDR2 FQNEAQ. Trimming stripped 0 bases from V and 3 bases from J, with 26 bases between. The CDR3 covers 20 residues. The CDR3 DNA sequence: TGTGCCAGCAGCTTAGCGAGTATGGGGCTATGGGGGGGATTCGACACTGAAGCTTTCTTT. The encoded protein is CASSLASMGLWGGFDTEAFF.

This clonotype showed up just a few times. The J gene is TRBJ2-3, the V gene TRBV7-6; 9 bases match TRBD1. The CDR3 is 15 residues long. Per the germline V gene, CDR1 is SGHVS and CDR2 is FNYEAQ. V was clipped by 5 bases and J by 4 bases; unmatched bases: 7. Here the CDR3 DNA reads TGTGCCAGCAGCGGTCGGGACAGGGCCCCAGATACGCAGTATTTT. Amino acid sequence: CASSGRDRAPDTQYF.

This clonotype has a count of ten or more. The gene calls are TRBV4-1 and TRBJ1-2; the D gene is possibly TRBD1 (5 bases). Between the trimmed V and J ends, which lost 4 bases and 12 bases, there was a span of 24 bases. This CDR3 is 15 amino acids long. Germline lookup yields CDR1 MGHRA and CDR2 YSYEKL. CDR3 sequence reads: CASSLRAGSAAGHTF. Here the CDR3 DNA reads TGCGCCAGCAGCCTACGCGCTGGGAGTGCAGCGGGGCACACCTTC.

CDR3 amino acids: CASSSETGQSGYTF. CDR3 in DNA: TGTGCCAGCAGCTCTGAGACAGGGCAGAGTGGCTACACCTTC. V and J are TRBV7-9 and TRBJ1-2; TRBD1 agrees at 7 bases. In germline, CDR1 is SEHNR, CDR2 FQNEAQ (reference sequence). The CDR3 runs to 14 residues. V lost 4 bases and J lost 7; bases outside the gene matches: 9.

This clonotype was found a few times. V gene TRBV5-1 combines with J gene TRBJ2-3; perhaps TRBD2 as D (7 bases). The CDR3 is 14 amino acids. Trimming removed 4 bases at V and 3 bases at J, with 12 bases between. Germline V gene lookup returns CDR1 SGHRS and CDR2 YFSETQ. CDR3 sequence reads: CASSAGAETDTQYF. The CDR3 DNA sequence: TGCGCCAGCAGCGCGGGGGCAGAAACAGATACGCAGTATTTT. The full variable domain, rest sourced from reference TRBV5-1 and TRBJ2-3, is KAGVTQTPRYLIKTRGQQVTLSCSPISGHRSVSWYQQTPGQGLQFLFEYFSETQRNKGNFPGRFSGRQFSNSRSEMNVSTLELGDSALYLCASSAGAETDTQYFGPGTRLTVL.

This rearrangement joins TRBV5-1 to TRBJ2-5; TRBD2 matches at 9 bases. Germline values: CDR1 SGHRS, CDR2 YFSETQ. The junction had 4 bases not matched to a gene; V was cut back by 6 bases and J by 1 base. This CDR3 has 14 amino acids. Here the CDR3 reads CASTETSGQETQYF. In nucleotides, the CDR3 is TGCGCCAGCACAGAGACTAGCGGCCAAGAGACCCAGTACTTC. Supplemented by reference TRBV5-1 and TRBJ2-5, the full variable domain reads KAGVTQTPRYLIKTRGQQVTLSCSPISGHRSVSWYQQTPGQGLQFLFEYFSETQRNKGNFPGRFSGRQFSNSRSEMNVSTLELGDSALYLCASTETSGQETQYFGPGTRLLVL.

The chain recombines TRBV7-2 with TRBJ1-3, with D possibly being TRBD1 (6 bases). This CDR3 contains 15 residues. V dropped 5 bases and J dropped 4 bases, with 15 bases sitting between them. Germline CDR1 and CDR2: SGHTA and FQGNSA. In DNA form, the CDR3 reads TGTGCCAGCAGCGGGGGCAGGGTTCAGGGAAACACCATATATTTT. Encoded protein: CASSGGRVQGNTIYF.

This clonotype was counted many times. This rearrangement joins TRBV12-3 or TRBV12-4 to TRBJ2-7; D is perhaps TRBD2 (5 bases). This CDR3 is built from 11 residues. Trimming removed 3 bases at V and 6 bases at J, with 6 bases between. The CDR3 region has the DNA TGTGCCAGCAGTTTGGGGAGCGAGCAGTACTTC. Protein sequence: CASSLGSEQYF.

This clonotype was observed a few times. The rearrangement uses TRBV9 and TRBJ2-2; D gene ambiguous. V shed 0 bases and J shed 0 bases, with 6 bases lying between them. Germline V gene data show CDR1 as SGDLS and CDR2 as YYNGEE. The CDR3 spans 15 residues. The chain's CDR3 is CASSVEAANTGELFF. Here the CDR3 DNA reads TGTGCCAGCAGCGTAGAGGCAGCGAACACCGGGGAGCTGTTTTTT.

The CDR3, as DNA: TGTGCCACCAGCGGGGGTGGGGGACTAGCCTACGAGCAGTACTTC. As protein: CATSGGGGLAYEQYF. The V and J genes are TRBV15 and TRBJ2-7; 8 nucleotides line up with TRBD2. This CDR3 spans 15 amino acids. CDR1 LNHNV and CDR2 YYDKDF come from the germline V gene (reference sequence). V was pared by 5 bases and J by 2 bases, with 8 bases of the junction left unmatched. Variable domain in full (rest from reference TRBV15 and TRBJ2-7): DAMVIQNPRYQVTQFGKPVTLSCSQTLNHNVMYWYQQKSSQAPKLLFHYYDKDFNNEADTPDNFQSRRPNTSFCFLDIRSPGLGDTAMYLCATSGGGGLAYEQYFGPGTRLTVT.

The rearrangement uses TRBV10-1 and TRBJ2-2; no clear D. CDR1 is WNHNN and CDR2 is SYGVQD in the germline V gene (reference sequence). The V gene lost 7 bases and the J gene lost 0 bases, with 9 bases spanning the gap. The CDR3 is 14 amino acids. The CDR3 protein is CASTGRSNTGELFF. CDR3 DNA sequence: TGCGCCAGCACCGGGCGTTCGAACACCGGGGAGCTGTTTTTT.

The genes are TRBV20-1 and TRBJ2-7; possibly TRBD2 for D (5 bases). The CDR3 runs 14 residues. V lost 0 bases to trimming and J lost 2 bases, with 11 bases between them. Germline-derived CDR1 and CDR2 are DFQATT and SNEGSKA (reference sequence). The CDR3 protein is CSARDPRGPYEQYF. CDR3 bases: TGCAGTGCTAGAGACCCCCGGGGTCCCTACGAGCAGTACTTC.

There are a few counts of this clonotype. The V call is TRBV10-3, the J call TRBJ2-2; TRBD1 matches 7 bases. The length of the CDR3 is 14 residues. Germline loops: CDR1 ENHRY, CDR2 SYGVKD. V lost 7 bases to trimming and J lost 6 bases; unmatched junction nucleotides: 8. CDR3 in amino acids: CAINPTGYAGELFF. In DNA form, the CDR3 reads TGTGCCATCAACCCGACAGGGTACGCCGGGGAGCTGTTTTTT.

V and J are TRBV4-3 and TRBJ1-1; TRBD1 is a possible D gene (5 bases). CDR3 size: 13 residues. The ends were cut back, 8 bases at V and 0 bases at J, with 10 bases in the middle. The germline V gene encodes CDR1 LGHNA and CDR2 YSLEER. This CDR3 is CASRDRMNTEAFF. The CDR3 DNA reads as TGCGCCAGCCGGGACCGCATGAACACTGAAGCTTTCTTT.